This T cell receptor (beta chain) was sequenced in a study of glioma-infiltrating T cells. The V end lost 1 base, the J end lost 4 bases, and 7 bases lay between the germline ends. From germline, CDR1 is LNHNV and CDR2 YYDKDF (reference sequence). CDR3 size: 13 residues. On this clonotype itself: Its target is not known.

Points from the study as a whole: Tissue-blood divergence was below expectation in non-neoplastic patients, above in gliomas.

TCR alpha and beta CDR3 regions were amplified from RNA using iRepertoire nested multiplex PCR. One entry per CDR3 protein results from TCRdb running MiXCR on the multiplex PCR reads. The sample records some 100,000 distinct CDR3 sequences, approximately 26% being singletons. The sequenced material came from glioma tissue, nonneoplastic brain tissue, or PBMCs (not recorded which). V and J are TRBV15 and TRBJ1-1; no firm D call. The receptor was isolated from a human donor with low-grade glioma or glioblastoma, undergoing nonglioma brain surgery, or in good health (not recorded which). For the CDR3, the DNA is TGTGCCACCAGCAGAGGTCCTGGCACTGAAGCTTTCTTT. This codes for CATSRGPGTEAFF.